The 30 T cell receptor beta chains in this list originate from one sample, sequenced in a study of blood T cell repertoires in COVID-19. Profiled with immunoSEQ multiplex PCR; TCRdb holds only in-frame clones, not every one. The data hold tens of thousands of clones, with 82% observed a single time. Sequenced material: peripheral blood. These receptors originate from a man aged 45-65 years with active or convalescent COVID-19.

This clone was seen a few times. The CDR3: CASSLDRGTYGYTF. In DNA form, the CDR3 reads TGTGCCAGCAGTTTGGACAGGGGAACTTATGGCTACACCTTC. The chain links TRBV7-8 to TRBJ1-2; 9 positions match TRBD1. The CDR3 consists of 14 residues. After removal of 6 bases from V and 5 bases from J, the junction contained 7 bases not matched to a gene. Germline CDR1 SGHVS, CDR2 FQNEAQ.

This clone turned up a few times. This sequence joins TRBV20-1 and TRBJ2-7, with 9 positions matching TRBD1. Germline V lookup: CDR1 DFQATT, CDR2 SNEGSKA (reference sequence). Trimming at V came to 3 bases and at J to 0 bases, leaving 9 bases not matched to a gene. The CDR3 length is 16 residues. CDR3 nucleotide sequence: TGCAGTGCTAGTAGGGGCCTGGACAGGGGCTCCTACGAGCAGTACTTC. It encodes CSASRGLDRGSYEQYF.

There are a few counts of this clone. This chain uses TRBV7-9 with TRBJ2-7; 8 bases agree with TRBD2. Germline V gene lookup returns CDR1 SEHNR and CDR2 FQNEAQ (reference sequence). The V segment lost 5 bases and the J segment 0 bases; nucleotides outside the gene matches: 9. This CDR3 has 16 amino acids. CDR3 sequence: CASSPTGGPGSYEQYV. Here the CDR3 DNA reads TGTGCCAGCAGCCCAACGGGGGGGCCTGGCTCCTACGAGCAGTACGTC.

V gene TRBV11-2 combines with J gene TRBJ1-6, with D unclear. The V end lost 6 bases, the J end lost 7 bases, and 7 bases lay between the germline ends. The germline V gene encodes CDR1 SGHAT and CDR2 FQNNGV. The CDR3 sequence is 12 residues long. This chain's CDR3 is CASSKENSPLHF. The CDR3, as DNA: TGTGCCAGCAGTAAGGAGAATTCACCCCTCCACTTT. The whole variable domain, filled in from reference TRBV11-2 and TRBJ1-6, reads EAGVAQSPRYKIIEKRQSVAFWCNPISGHATLYWYQQILGQGPKLLIQFQNNGVVDDSQLPKDRFSAERLKGVDSTLKIQPAKLEDSAVYLCASSKENSPLHFGNGTRLTVT.

This chain connects TRBV5-5 to TRBJ1-3; 10 bases map to TRBD1. Germline V gene lookup returns CDR1 SGHKS and CDR2 YYEKEE (reference sequence). The CDR3 contains 17 residues. Losses at the gene ends were 2 bases for V and 4 bases for J; bases not matched to a gene: 9. For the CDR3, the DNA is TGTGCCAGCAGCTTATGGACAGGGGGGACGAGGGGAAACACCATATATTTT. Protein product: CASSLWTGGTRGNTIYF.

The gene calls are TRBV11-2 and TRBJ2-1, with D uncertain. Trimming stripped 5 bases from V and 0 bases from J, with 17 bases between. The CDR3 runs 17 residues. CDR1 and CDR2 (germline): SGHAT, FQNNGV. The CDR3 spells CASSRLYGGASYNEQFF. CDR3 DNA: TGTGCCAGCAGCCGCCTCTATGGCGGCGCCTCCTACAATGAGCAGTTCTTC.

To note about this clone: The junction shows a germline mismatch at one end, possibly a read error. The J gene is TRBJ1-1, the V gene TRBV5-4; D is unclear. Looked up from germline, CDR1 is SGHNT and CDR2 is YYREEE (reference sequence). The CDR3 spans 15 residues. The CDR3 sequence is CASSGRGGMNTEAFF. CDR3 nucleotide sequence: TGTGCCAGCAGCGGGCGCGGAGGGATGAATACTGAAGCTTTCTTT.

With respect to this clone: The junction and the germline gene differ at one end; a read error may be behind it. The V gene is TRBV9, the J gene TRBJ2-2; D might be TRBD2 (7 bases). From germline, CDR1 is SGDLS and CDR2 YYNGEE. This CDR3 has 16 residues. The CDR3 DNA reads as TGTGCCAGCCGCGTAGATTGGGGGGGCCAAACCGGGGAGCTGTTTTTT. It translates to CASRVDWGGQTGELFF. Combining the CDR3 with reference TRBV9 and TRBJ2-2 gives the whole variable domain DSGVTQTPKHLITATGQRVTLRCSPRSGDLSVYWYQQSLDQGLQFLIQYYNGEERAKGNILERFSAQQFPDLHSELNLSSLELGDSALYFCASRVDWGGQTGELFFGEGSRLTVL.

The rearrangement uses TRBV6-2 or TRBV6-3 and TRBJ2-2; D perhaps matches TRBD2 (6 bases). Germline values: CDR1 MNHEY, CDR2 SVGEGT. The ends were cut back, 2 bases at V and 0 bases at J, with 7 bases in the middle. The CDR3 consists of 15 residues. CDR3 region: CASSYGGTNTGELFF. The CDR3 nucleotides read TGTGCCAGCAGTTACGGCGGGACGAACACCGGGGAGCTGTTTTTT.

The rearrangement joins TRBV19 to TRBJ1-4; D is unresolved. Trimming left V 6 bases short and J 0 bases short, with 11 bases between. The CDR3 is 15 amino acids. The germline CDR1 and CDR2 sequences are LNHDA and SQIVND (reference sequence). In nucleotides, the CDR3 is TGTGCCAGTAGAGCTCGCGGGGCAACTAATGAAAAACTGTTTTTT. Translation gives CASRARGATNEKLFF.

The J gene is TRBJ1-2, the V gene TRBV21-1; the table calls TRBD1, which could not be checked here. TRBV21-1 is reported as a pseudogene. The CDR3 is 15 residues long. CDR3 amino acids: CASSRGQGANYGYTF. In DNA, the CDR3 is TGTGCCAGCAGCCGCGGACAGGGAGCTAACTATGGCTACACCTTC.

The V call is TRBV19, the J call TRBJ1-5, with a possible D match to TRBD1 (5 bases). The CDR3 length is 15 residues. Trimming took off 3 bases at V and 2 bases at J, with 11 bases between the two ends. Germline CDR1 is LNHDA and CDR2 is SQIVND (reference sequence). Here the CDR3 DNA reads TGTGCCAGTAGTATTATAGGGGCCGGCAATCAGCCCCAGCATTTT. It encodes CASSIIGAGNQPQHF.

This clone was observed once. The chain employs TRBV5-8 and TRBJ1-1; D is perhaps TRBD1 (5 bases). The ends were cut back, 6 bases at V and 8 bases at J, with 11 bases in the middle. Germline CDR1 reads SGHTS; CDR2 reads YDEGEE. This CDR3 has 11 residues. The CDR3 is CASNAPGEAFF. The CDR3 DNA reads as TGTGCCAGCAACGCCCCAGGGGAAGCTTTCTTT.

The chain has TRBV7-8 and TRBJ2-4, with 7 bases that match TRBD1. V was pared by 5 bases and J by 5 bases, with 6 bases of the junction left unmatched. Germline V gene sequence: CDR1 SGHVS, CDR2 FQNEAQ. The length of the CDR3 is 14 residues. The CDR3 coding sequence is TGTGCCAGCAGCGTCAGACAGGGTGAAAACATTCAGTACTTC. Translation: CASSVRQGENIQYF.

This rearrangement joins TRBV12-2 to TRBJ2-7; TRBD2 is the table's D call and was not checked against the DNA. TRBV12-2 is an annotated pseudogene. The CDR3 contains 16 residues. Written as DNA, the CDR3 is TGTGCAAGTCGACTCCTAAAGTTTGGGGATTTGGAGGAACAGTACTTC. Its protein product is CASRLLKFGDLEEQYF.

This chain uses TRBV19 with TRBJ1-2, with 9 bases identical to TRBD1. J was trimmed by 4 bases and V by 6 bases; bases with no gene match: 9. The CDR3 sequence is 15 residues long. Germline loops: CDR1 LNHDA, CDR2 SQIVND (reference sequence). The CDR3 DNA reads TGTGCCAGTAGAGGTCGGGGACAGGGACGCTATGGCTACACCTTC. Its translation is CASRGRGQGRYGYTF.

The V and J genes are TRBV5-1 and TRBJ2-1; 11 nucleotides agree with TRBD1. Trimming cost V 0 bases and J 4 bases; bases outside gene matches: 3. This CDR3 region has 16 residues. Germline CDR1 is SGHRS and CDR2 is YFSETQ. The chain's CDR3 is CASSLEDRGPYNEQFF. The CDR3 DNA reads as TGCGCCAGCAGCTTGGAGGACAGGGGGCCATACAATGAGCAGTTCTTC.

V usage is TRBV5-4 and J usage is TRBJ2-5, with 10 positions matching TRBD1. With 5 bases clipped from V and 3 bases from J, the junction kept 4 bases outside the gene matches. The CDR3 consists of 14 residues. Germline values: CDR1 SGHNT, CDR2 YYREEE (reference sequence). CDR3 coding DNA: TGTGCCAGCAGACGGGACAGGGGAGAAGAGACCCAGTACTTC. It specifies CASRRDRGEETQYF. The variable domain in full, completed from reference TRBV5-4 and TRBJ2-5, reads ETGVTQSPTHLIKTRGQQVTLRCSSQSGHNTVSWYQQALGQGPQFIFQYYREEENGRGNFPPRFSGLQFPNYSSELNVNALELDDSALYLCASRRDRGEETQYFGPGTRLLVL.

This sequence joins TRBV6-6 and TRBJ1-4; TRBD1 agrees at 7 bases. The CDR3 totals 14 residues. The ends lost 6 bases at V and 10 bases at J; junction bases unmatched: 11. Germline V gene lookup returns CDR1 MNHNY and CDR2 SVGAGI (reference sequence). The CDR3 protein is CASRETGRMGKLFF. The CDR3 nucleotides read TGTGCCAGCAGAGAGACAGGGCGAATGGGAAAACTGTTTTTT.

V is TRBV5-1 and J is TRBJ1-3; no definite D call. This CDR3 is 14 amino acids long. CDR1 and CDR2 from the germline V gene are SGHRS and YFSETQ. Trimming shortened V by 3 bases and J by 1 base, and 8 bases separated the two germline ends. This CDR3 reads CASSSIESGNTIYF. The CDR3 region has the DNA TGCGCCAGCAGCTCTATAGAGTCTGGAAACACCATATATTTT.

This clone was seen a handful of times. The rearrangement links TRBV19 to TRBJ2-1, with 9 bases fitting TRBD2. The trim removed 3 bases at V and 2 bases at J, leaving 8 bases unmatched. CDR3 length: 17 residues. CDR1 and CDR2 from the germline V gene are LNHDA and SQIVND (reference sequence). This chain's CDR3 is CASSMRGGGATYNEQFF. In nucleotides, the CDR3 is TGTGCCAGTAGTATGAGAGGCGGGGGGGCGACCTACAATGAGCAGTTCTTC.

There are a few counts of this clone. The V gene is TRBV18, the J gene TRBJ2-5; D may be TRBD1 (6 bases). Germline CDR1 reads KGHSH; CDR2 reads LQKENI. V was shortened by 4 bases and J by 4 bases, with 13 bases between the two germline ends. The CDR3 contains 14 residues. The CDR3, as DNA: TGTGCCAGCTCACTCCAAACCAGGGGAGAGACCCAGTACTTC. It codes for CASSLQTRGETQYF.

The rearrangement uses TRBV5-1 and TRBJ1-6; TRBD1 matches at 9 bases. Germline values: CDR1 SGHRS, CDR2 YFSETQ. The V gene end was trimmed by 4 bases and the J gene end by 0 bases; junction bases not matched to a gene: 5. The CDR3 is 17 amino acids. CDR3 amino acids: CASSPGTGSSYNSPLHF. The DNA of the CDR3 is TGCGCCAGCAGCCCTGGGACAGGGAGCTCCTATAATTCACCCCTCCACTTT.

The rearrangement links TRBV7-9 to TRBJ2-5, with 10 nucleotides matching TRBD1. The CDR3 is 15 amino acids. Trimming removed 1 base from V and 5 bases from J; junction bases left unmatched: 4. The germline CDR1 and CDR2 sequences are SEHNR and FQNEAQ (reference sequence). CDR3 amino acids: CASSLGQGATETQYF. The CDR3 nucleotides are TGTGCCAGCAGCTTAGGACAGGGGGCGACGGAGACCCAGTACTTC.

V usage is TRBV28 and J usage is TRBJ1-6, with D unclear. Looked up from germline, CDR1 is MDHEN and CDR2 is SYDVKM. The V gene lost 8 bases and the J gene lost 9 bases, with 14 bases spanning the gap. The CDR3 is made up of 13 amino acids. DNA of the CDR3: TGTGCCAGCGGAAAGGAGAAAGGTTCACCCCTCCACTTT. Protein: CASGKEKGSPLHF.

The chain uses TRBV5-1 and TRBJ2-1, with 10 bases fitting TRBD1. Germline V gene data show CDR1 as SGHRS and CDR2 as YFSETQ. The V and J ends lost 9 bases and 7 bases, in that order; junction bases with no gene match: 10. The CDR3 runs to 14 residues. The CDR3 here is CATSIGQGGNEQFF. The CDR3 DNA follows: TGCGCCACCTCCATCGGACAGGGGGGAAATGAGCAGTTCTTC.

V is TRBV6-2 or TRBV6-3 and J is TRBJ2-3; TRBD1 agrees at 10 bases. The length of the CDR3 is 15 residues. Germline assignment: CDR1 MNHEY and CDR2 SVGEGT. The V segment lost 5 bases and the J segment 4 bases; nucleotides outside the gene matches: 6. The DNA of the CDR3 is TGTGCCAGCAGTCCCGGGACAGGGGCTTCAGATACGCAGTATTTT. This translates into CASSPGTGASDTQYF.

This clone showed up just a few times. In nucleotides, the CDR3 is TGTGCCAGCAGCACAGGATTCGCTGAAGCTTTCTTT. Translating gives CASSTGFAEAFF. The chain joins TRBV9 to TRBJ1-1, with D perhaps TRBD1 (5 bases). This CDR3 is 12 amino acids long. V dropped 4 bases and J dropped 6 bases, with 10 bases sitting between them. Germline CDR1 is SGDLS and CDR2 is YYNGEE.

The chain combines TRBV7-9 with TRBJ1-3; the D is unclear. The CDR3 consists of 16 residues. The V gene's germline CDR1 is SEHNR and CDR2 FQNEAQ (reference sequence). Trimming shortened V by 4 bases and J by 0 bases, and 13 bases separated the two germline ends. The CDR3 nucleotides are TGTGCCAGCAGCTCCATTGAGGAGAACTCTGGAAACACCATATATTTT. Protein sequence: CASSSIEENSGNTIYF.

The chain couples TRBV28 to TRBJ2-1; D is ambiguous. V was trimmed by 3 bases and J by 4 bases, leaving 13 bases between them. Germline V gene sequence: CDR1 MDHEN, CDR2 SYDVKM. This CDR3 is built from 15 residues. CDR3 sequence (DNA): TGTGCCAGCAGTTTGCCGCTCCCCGGGTACAATGAGCAGTTCTTC. It is translated as CASSLPLPGYNEQFF.